This T cell receptor beta chain was found in a study of T cells after yellow fever vaccination. TCRdb re-analysed the 5' RACE reads in MiXCR, keeping a single row per CDR3 protein. The top ten clones hold just over 35% of a sample with under 200,000 distinct CDR3 sequences, 9.5% to 12% of them seen once. The CDR3 sequence is 16 residues long. Germline V CDR1 and CDR2: MGHRA, YSYEKL. V gave up 0 bases and J gave up 4 bases, with 12 bases separating them. The specimen comprised CD8+ T cells sorted from PBMCs, sampled 15 days after the yellow fever booster vaccination. The receptor's source is a man younger than 35 who received the YFV17D yellow fever vaccine. The rearrangement links TRBV4-1 to TRBJ2-2; a weak D match, TRBD1 (5 bases). The CDR3 sequence is CASSQEGQQGTGELFF. The CDR3 DNA reads as TGCGCCAGCAGCCAAGAAGGTCAGCAGGGCACCGGGGAGCTGTTTTTT.